This record concerns one T cell receptor (beta chain) sequence. Participants came from about two dozen US areas, aged roughly 18 to 95 years. Assignments of participants to cohorts depended upon their own reported clinical history. The germline CDR1 and CDR2 sequences are MNHEY and SMNVEV (reference sequence). V lost 8 bases to trimming and J lost 7 bases, with 21 bases between them. This CDR3 is built from 14 residues. The data are from a study of blood T cell repertoires in COVID-19. Across the whole study: Sources were T cells, B-cell-depleted T cells, or PBMCs; the material itself was cDNA or gDNA.

Some clones are missing from TCRdb's copy, which holds only in-frame ones; the method was immunoSEQ multiplex PCR. The sample has around 250,000 clones, 80% to 90% seen once. The chain uses TRBV27 and TRBJ2-7; tentatively, D is TRBD2 (6 bases). The source is a woman aged 45 to 65 who had recovered from COVID-19. Source material: PBMCs or T cells enriched from blood (not recorded which). The chain's CDR3 is CASGAHSGLGEQYF. The CDR3 DNA is TGTGCCAGCGGGGCCCATAGCGGCTTGGGAGAGCAGTACTTC.